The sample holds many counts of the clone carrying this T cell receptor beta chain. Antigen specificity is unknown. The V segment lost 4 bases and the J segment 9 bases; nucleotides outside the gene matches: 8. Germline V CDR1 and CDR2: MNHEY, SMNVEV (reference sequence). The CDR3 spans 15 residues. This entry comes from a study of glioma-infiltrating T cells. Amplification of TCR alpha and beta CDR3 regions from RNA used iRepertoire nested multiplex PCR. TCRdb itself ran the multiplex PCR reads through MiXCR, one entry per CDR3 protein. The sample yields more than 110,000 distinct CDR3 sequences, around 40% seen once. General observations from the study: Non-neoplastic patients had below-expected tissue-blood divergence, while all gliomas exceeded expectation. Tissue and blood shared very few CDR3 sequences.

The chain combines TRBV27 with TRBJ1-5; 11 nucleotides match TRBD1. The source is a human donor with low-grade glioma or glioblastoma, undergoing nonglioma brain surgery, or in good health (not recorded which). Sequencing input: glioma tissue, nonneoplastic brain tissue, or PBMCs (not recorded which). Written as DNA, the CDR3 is TGTGCCAGCAGTTCCTCCCGGGACAGGGGGAGGCCCCAGCATTTT. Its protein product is CASSSSRDRGRPQHF.